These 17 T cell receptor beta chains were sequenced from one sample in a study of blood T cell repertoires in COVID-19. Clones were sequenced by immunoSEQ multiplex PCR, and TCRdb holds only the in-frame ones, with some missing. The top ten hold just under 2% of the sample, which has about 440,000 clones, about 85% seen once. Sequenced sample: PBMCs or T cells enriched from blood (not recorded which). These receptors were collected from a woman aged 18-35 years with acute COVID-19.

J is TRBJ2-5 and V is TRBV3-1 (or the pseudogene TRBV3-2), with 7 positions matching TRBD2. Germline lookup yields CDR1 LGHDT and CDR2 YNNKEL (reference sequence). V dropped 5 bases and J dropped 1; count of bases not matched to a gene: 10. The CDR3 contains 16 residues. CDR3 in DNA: TGTGCCAGCAGCAAACACCGGGACTATCCCCAAGAGACCCAGTACTTC. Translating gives CASSKHRDYPQETQYF.

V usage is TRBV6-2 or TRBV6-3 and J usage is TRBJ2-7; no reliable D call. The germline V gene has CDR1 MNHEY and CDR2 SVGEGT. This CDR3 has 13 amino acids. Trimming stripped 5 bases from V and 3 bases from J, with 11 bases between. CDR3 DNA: TGTGCCAGCAGTCCGAGTCAAGACTACGAGCAGTACTTC. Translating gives CASSPSQDYEQYF.

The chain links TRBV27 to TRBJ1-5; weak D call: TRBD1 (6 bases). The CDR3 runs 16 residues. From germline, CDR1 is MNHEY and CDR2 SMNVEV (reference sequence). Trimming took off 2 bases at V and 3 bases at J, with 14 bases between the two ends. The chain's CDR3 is CASSLKRGSYNQPQHF. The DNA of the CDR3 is TGTGCCAGCAGTTTAAAGAGGGGGTCCTACAATCAGCCCCAGCATTTT.

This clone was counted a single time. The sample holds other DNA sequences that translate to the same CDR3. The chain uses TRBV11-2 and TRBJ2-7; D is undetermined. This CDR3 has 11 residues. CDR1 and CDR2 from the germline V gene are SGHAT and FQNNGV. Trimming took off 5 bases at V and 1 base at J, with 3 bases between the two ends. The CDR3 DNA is TGTGCCAGCAGCCCGTCCTACGAGCAGTACTTC. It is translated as CASSPSYEQYF.

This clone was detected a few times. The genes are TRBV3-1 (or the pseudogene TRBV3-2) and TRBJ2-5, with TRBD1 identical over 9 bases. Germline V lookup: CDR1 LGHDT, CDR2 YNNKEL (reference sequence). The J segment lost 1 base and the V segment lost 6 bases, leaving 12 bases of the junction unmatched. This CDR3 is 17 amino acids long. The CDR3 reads CASRSTGGNPSQETQYF. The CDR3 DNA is TGTGCCAGCAGGAGCACAGGGGGCAACCCCTCCCAAGAGACCCAGTACTTC.

This chain's CDR3 is CASSKVTGGRYTEAFF. The CDR3 region has the DNA TGTGCCAGCAGCAAAGTGACAGGGGGCCGATACACTGAAGCTTTCTTT. The rearrangement links TRBV21-1 to TRBJ1-1; no check of the table's D call, TRBD1, against the DNA was made. TRBV21-1 is described as a pseudogene. The CDR3 runs 16 residues.

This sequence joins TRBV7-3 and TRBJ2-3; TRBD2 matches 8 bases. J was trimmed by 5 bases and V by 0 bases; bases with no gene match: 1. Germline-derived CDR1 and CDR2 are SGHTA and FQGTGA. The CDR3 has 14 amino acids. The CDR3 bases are TGTGCCAGCAGCTTAACTACTAGCGGAGATACGCAGTATTTT. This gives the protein CASSLTTSGDTQYF.

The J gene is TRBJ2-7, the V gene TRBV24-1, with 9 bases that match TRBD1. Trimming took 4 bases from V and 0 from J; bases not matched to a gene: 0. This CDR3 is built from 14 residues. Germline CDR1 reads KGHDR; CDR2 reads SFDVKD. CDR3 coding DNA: TGTGCCACCAGTGAGGGACAGGGCTCCTACGAGCAGTACTTC. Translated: CATSEGQGSYEQYF.

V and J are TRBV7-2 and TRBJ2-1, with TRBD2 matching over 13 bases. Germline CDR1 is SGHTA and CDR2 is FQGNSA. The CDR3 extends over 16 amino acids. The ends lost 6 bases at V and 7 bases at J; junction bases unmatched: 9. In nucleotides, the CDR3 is TGTGCCAGCAGTATTACTCCGGGACTAGCGGGAAATGAGCAGTTCTTC. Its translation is CASSITPGLAGNEQFF.

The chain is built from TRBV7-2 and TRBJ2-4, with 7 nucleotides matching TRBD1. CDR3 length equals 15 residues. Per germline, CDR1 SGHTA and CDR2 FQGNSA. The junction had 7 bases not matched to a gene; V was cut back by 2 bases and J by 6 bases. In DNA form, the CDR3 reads TGTGCCAGCAGCTTAAATGGGCAGGGGGTAAACATTCAGTACTTC. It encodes CASSLNGQGVNIQYF. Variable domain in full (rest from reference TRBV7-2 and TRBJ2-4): GAGVSQSPSNKVTEKGKDVELRCDPISGHTALYWYRQSLGQGLEFLIYFQGNSAPDKSGLPSDRFSAERTGGSVSTLTIQRTQQEDSAVYLCASSLNGQGVNIQYFGAGTRLSVL.

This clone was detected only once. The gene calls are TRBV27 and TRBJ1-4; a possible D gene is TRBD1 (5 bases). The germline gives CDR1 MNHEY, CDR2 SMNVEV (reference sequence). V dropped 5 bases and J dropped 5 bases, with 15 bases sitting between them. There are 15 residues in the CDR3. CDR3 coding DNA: TGTGCCAGCAGTAACCTGGGACGGGGGAATGAAAAACTGTTTTTT. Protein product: CASSNLGRGNEKLFF.

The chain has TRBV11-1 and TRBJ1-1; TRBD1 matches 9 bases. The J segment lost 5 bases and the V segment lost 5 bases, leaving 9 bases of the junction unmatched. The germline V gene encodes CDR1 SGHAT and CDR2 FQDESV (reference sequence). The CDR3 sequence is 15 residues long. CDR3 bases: TGTGCCAGCAGCAGGAAACAGGGGGCTAGAACTGAAGCTTTCTTT. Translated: CASSRKQGARTEAFF. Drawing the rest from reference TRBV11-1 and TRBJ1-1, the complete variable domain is EAEVAQSPRYKITEKSQAVAFWCDPISGHATLYWYRQILGQGPELLVQFQDESVVDDSQLPKDRFSAERLKGVDSTLKIQPAELGDSAMYLCASSRKQGARTEAFFGQGTRLTVV.

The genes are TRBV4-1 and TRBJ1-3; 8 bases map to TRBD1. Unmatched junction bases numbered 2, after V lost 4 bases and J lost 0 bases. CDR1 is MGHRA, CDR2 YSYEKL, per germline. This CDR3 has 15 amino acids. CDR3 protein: CASSLRGLSGNTIYF. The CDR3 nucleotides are TGCGCCAGCAGCCTCAGGGGGCTCTCTGGAAACACCATATATTTT.

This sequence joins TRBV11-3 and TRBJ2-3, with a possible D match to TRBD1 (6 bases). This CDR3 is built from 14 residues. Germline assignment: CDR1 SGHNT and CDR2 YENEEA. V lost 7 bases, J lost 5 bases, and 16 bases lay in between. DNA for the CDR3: TGTGCCAGCACCAGAGCAGGGGAGCTAGATACGCAGTATTTT. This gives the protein CASTRAGELDTQYF.

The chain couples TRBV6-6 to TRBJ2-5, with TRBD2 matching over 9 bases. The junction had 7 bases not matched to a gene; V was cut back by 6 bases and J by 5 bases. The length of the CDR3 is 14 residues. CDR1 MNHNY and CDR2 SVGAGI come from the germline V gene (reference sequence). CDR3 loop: CASSSGTSLETQYF. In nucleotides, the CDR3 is TGTGCCAGCAGCTCCGGGACTAGCTTGGAGACCCAGTACTTC.

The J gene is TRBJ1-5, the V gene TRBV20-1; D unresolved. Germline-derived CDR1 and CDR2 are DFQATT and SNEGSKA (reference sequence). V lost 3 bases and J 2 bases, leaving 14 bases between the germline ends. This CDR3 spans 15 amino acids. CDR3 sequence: CSASRAEVGNQPQHF. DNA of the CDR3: TGCAGTGCTAGTAGAGCGGAGGTCGGCAATCAGCCCCAGCATTTT.

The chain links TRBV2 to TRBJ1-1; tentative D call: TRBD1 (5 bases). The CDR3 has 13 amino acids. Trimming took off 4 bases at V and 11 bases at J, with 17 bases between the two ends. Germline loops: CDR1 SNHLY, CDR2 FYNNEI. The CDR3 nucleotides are TGTGCCAGCAGTGTAGGCCAGGGTCTCGCTGCTTTCTTT. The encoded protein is CASSVGQGLAAFF.